What follows are 10 T cell receptor beta chains derived from one specimen sequenced in a study of cytomegalovirus exposure and HLA in healthy donors. Assay used: immunoSEQ multiplex PCR; TCRdb lists only in-frame clones, some missing. The sample shows some 110,000 clones, about 91% of them seen only once. The sequencing sample was made of PBMCs. The source is a man aged 18 to 35 in good health and CMV-seronegative.

This clone was recorded a few times. The CDR3 sequence is CASAAGQRHYGYTF. Here the CDR3 DNA reads TGTGCCAGCGCCGCGGGGCAGCGACACTATGGCTACACCTTC. The genes are TRBV28 and TRBJ1-2; the D gene is possibly TRBD1 (5 bases). V lost 8 bases to trimming and J lost 3 bases, with 16 bases between them. The germline gives CDR1 MDHEN, CDR2 SYDVKM. This CDR3 has 14 amino acids.

This sequence joins TRBV7-9 and TRBJ1-4, with D maybe TRBD1 (6 bases). CDR1 is SEHNR and CDR2 is FQNEAQ in the germline V gene (reference sequence). The CDR3 runs 14 residues. V was clipped by 5 bases and J by 7 bases, with 14 bases between them. The CDR3 spells CASSAQGAGEKLFF. The CDR3 DNA reads TGTGCCAGCAGCGCACAGGGAGCCGGTGAAAAACTGTTTTTT.

This clone was detected only once. This sequence joins TRBV2 and TRBJ2-7, with D possibly matching TRBD2 (5 bases). V lost 3 bases, J lost 4 bases, and 16 bases lay in between. This CDR3 is 15 amino acids long. CDR1 and CDR2 (germline): SNHLY, FYNNEI. The CDR3 protein is CASSERVATGYEQYF. In DNA, the CDR3 is TGTGCCAGCAGTGAGCGGGTTGCAACTGGTTACGAGCAGTACTTC.

The chain joins TRBV11-2 to TRBJ1-4; tentatively, D is TRBD1 (5 bases). V gave up 5 bases and J gave up 3 bases, with 13 bases separating them. Germline CDR1 reads SGHAT; CDR2 reads FQNNGV. The CDR3 sequence is 15 residues long. The CDR3 DNA sequence: TGTGCCAGCAGCAGGGGTGGGGTGGCTAATGAAAAACTGTTTTTT. This codes for CASSRGGVANEKLFF.

This clone is termed medium-sized. The chain is built from TRBV29-1 and TRBJ2-7, with TRBD1 as a possible D gene (8 bases). The V end was cut by 7 bases, the J end by 4 bases, with 17 bases between. Germline loops: CDR1 SQVTM, CDR2 ANQGSEA. This CDR3 region has 13 residues. DNA of the CDR3: TGCAGCGCCGAACAGGGGGAGGGTTACGAGCAGTACTTC. Translated: CSAEQGEGYEQYF.

The J gene is TRBJ1-6, the V gene TRBV14, with D perhaps TRBD1 (6 bases). Trimming took off 0 bases at V and 9 bases at J, with 6 bases between the two ends. The germline gives CDR1 SGHDN, CDR2 FVKESK. The CDR3 extends over 13 amino acids. CDR3 sequence: CASSQEGGSPLHF. CDR3 DNA: TGTGCCAGCAGCCAAGAAGGGGGTTCACCCCTCCACTTT.

The chain recombines TRBV30 with TRBJ2-2; D possibly corresponds to TRBD1 (6 bases). V lost 8 bases, J lost 1 base, and 11 bases lay in between. The germline V gene has CDR1 GTSNPN and CDR2 SVGIG (reference sequence). The CDR3 sequence is 13 residues long. CDR3 DNA: TGTGCCCATCAGGGGCGGAACACCGGGGAGCTGTTTTTT. It is translated as CAHQGRNTGELFF.

This clone was found a few times. The chain uses TRBV6-1 and TRBJ2-2; D may be TRBD1 (6 bases). V gave up 4 bases and J gave up 5 bases, with 14 bases separating them. The CDR3 is 15 amino acids. The germline V gene encodes CDR1 MNHNS and CDR2 SASEGT. CDR3 residues: CASSAGQIVTGELFF. CDR3 nucleotides: TGTGCCAGCAGTGCCGGACAGATCGTAACCGGGGAGCTGTTTTTT.

The chain recombines TRBV28 with TRBJ1-4; 9 bases map to TRBD1. This CDR3 is 15 amino acids long. With 5 bases clipped from V and 5 bases from J, the junction kept 6 bases outside the gene matches. The germline CDR1 and CDR2 sequences are MDHEN and SYDVKM. The CDR3 loop reads CASSPRGQGNEKLFF. Here the CDR3 DNA reads TGTGCCAGCAGTCCCCGAGGACAGGGGAATGAAAAACTGTTTTTT.

The chain uses TRBV4-1 and TRBJ2-2, with D possibly TRBD1 on 5 matching bases. This CDR3 has 15 residues. Germline CDR1 MGHRA, CDR2 YSYEKL. V lost 0 bases, J lost 7 bases, and 12 bases lay in between. The CDR3 loop reads CASSQEGWGGGELFF. The CDR3 bases are TGCGCCAGCAGCCAAGAGGGTTGGGGCGGCGGGGAGCTGTTTTTT.